Following are 25 T cell receptor beta chains from one sample sequenced in a study of CD8 T cells in ankylosing spondylitis. TCRdb independently ran MiXCR on the 5' RACE reads; one entry per CDR3 protein. Among 50,000 or so distinct CDR3 sequences, approximately 8% were seen once, and the ten largest hold over 7%. Sample: blood, either unsorted or a sorted T cell fraction (not recorded which). All receptors derive from a female donor with ankylosing spondylitis or in good health (not recorded which).

This clonotype was counted ten times or more. This chain connects TRBV5-6 to TRBJ2-2; D is undetermined. Between the trimmed V and J ends, which lost 2 bases and 3 bases, there was a span of 8 bases. CDR1 is SGHDT and CDR2 is YYEEEE in the germline V gene. The CDR3 has 14 residues. Here the CDR3 DNA reads TGTGCCAGCAGCTTAATGACATACACCGGGGAGCTGTTTTTT. The encoded protein is CASSLMTYTGELFF. The whole variable domain, remainder taken from reference TRBV5-6 and TRBJ2-2, is DAGVTQSPTHLIKTRGQQVTLRCSPKSGHDTVSWYQQALGQGPQFIFQYYEEEERQRGNFPDRFSGHQFPNYSSELNVNALLLGDSALYLCASSLMTYTGELFFGEGSRLTVL.

This clonotype was found a few times. The chain carries TRBV5-6 and TRBJ2-7; D is possibly TRBD1 or TRBD2 (5 bases each). The V end was cut by 4 bases, the J end by 2 bases, with 16 bases between. Germline assignment: CDR1 SGHDT and CDR2 YYEEEE. CDR3 size: 15 residues. CDR3 loop: CASSPGDLSTYEQYF. The DNA of the CDR3 is TGTGCCAGCAGCCCCGGGGACCTATCCACCTACGAGCAGTACTTC.

This clonotype occurred many times. The chain uses TRBV5-1 and TRBJ1-1; D is unresolved. The CDR3 loop spans 15 amino acids. The V end was cut by 4 bases, the J end by 1 base, with 14 bases between. CDR1 is SGHRS, CDR2 YFSETQ, per germline. The CDR3 loop reads CASSQTTRGNTEAFF. The CDR3 DNA is TGCGCCAGCAGCCAAACTACTAGAGGGAACACTGAAGCTTTCTTT.

This clonotype was detected a few times. The chain joins TRBV30 to TRBJ2-6; 7 bases map to TRBD1. CDR1 and CDR2 from the germline V gene are GTSNPN and SVGIG (reference sequence). V lost 3 bases to trimming and J lost 1 base; unmatched junction nucleotides: 9. CDR3 length: 17 amino acids. The CDR3 coding sequence is TGTGCCTGGAGCAGGACAGGAAGTAGTTCTGGGGCCAACGTCCTGACTTTC. Encoded protein: CAWSRTGSSSGANVLTF.

In its sample, this clonotype was seen a few times. The V gene is TRBV6-5, the J gene TRBJ2-1, with a tentative D call TRBD2 (5 bases). The CDR3 has 13 residues. Germline values: CDR1 MNHEY, CDR2 SVGAGI. Trimming took off 4 bases at V and 4 bases at J, with 8 bases between the two ends. CDR3: CASSSTGYNEQFF. The CDR3 region has the DNA TGTGCCAGCAGTTCGACGGGGTACAATGAGCAGTTCTTC.

This clonotype has a count of ten or more. This chain uses TRBV20-1 with TRBJ2-5; 11 positions agree with TRBD2. Trimming cost V 3 bases and J 1 base; bases outside gene matches: 1. The germline V gene has CDR1 DFQATT and CDR2 SNEGSKA (reference sequence). CDR3 length: 14 amino acids. The CDR3 DNA reads as TGCAGTGCTAGGGGACTAGCGGCCCAAGAGACCCAGTACTTC. Translation: CSARGLAAQETQYF.

This rearrangement joins TRBV28 to TRBJ2-7; D is uncertain. From germline, CDR1 is MDHEN and CDR2 SYDVKM. This CDR3 has 13 amino acids. V was shortened by 7 bases and J by 2 bases, with 12 bases between the two germline ends. CDR3 protein: CASTRTGTYEQYV. The DNA for the CDR3 is TGTGCCAGCACGAGGACCGGCACCTACGAGCAGTACGTC.

This clonotype was counted ten times or more. The chain links TRBV5-1 to TRBJ1-1; tentatively, D is TRBD1 (5 bases). The CDR3 is 15 residues long. Trimming took off 6 bases at V and 3 bases at J, with 18 bases between the two ends. Germline V gives CDR1 SGHRS, CDR2 YFSETQ. The CDR3: CASKLTGRWDTEAFF. The DNA for the CDR3 is TGCGCCAGCAAGCTTACAGGCCGCTGGGACACTGAAGCTTTCTTT.

This clonotype was detected many times. The junction does not match germline at one end; this may be a read error. This sequence joins TRBV5-1 and TRBJ2-4; the match to TRBD1 covers 10 bases. Looked up from germline, CDR1 is SGHRS and CDR2 is YFSETQ. The CDR3 runs to 15 residues. The CDR3 reads CASTLTGGGRNIQYF. The CDR3 DNA reads as TGCGCCAGCACCTTGACAGGGGGCGGGAGAAACATTCAGTACTTC.

Ten or more counts support this clonotype. This chain uses TRBV20-1 with TRBJ1-2; the match to TRBD1 covers 8 bases. CDR1 and CDR2 from the germline V gene are DFQATT and SNEGSKA (reference sequence). This CDR3 has 15 residues. J lost 7 bases, V lost 5 bases, and 15 bases had no gene match. The CDR3 reads CSAHDIGQGLLGYTF. The CDR3 DNA reads as TGCAGTGCTCACGATATCGGACAGGGACTTCTTGGCTACACCTTC.

This clonotype was found many times. This chain links TRBV5-1 with TRBJ1-1; TRBD1 is a possible D gene (6 bases). This CDR3 is 13 amino acids long. The ends were cut back, 5 bases at V and 4 bases at J, with 12 bases in the middle. CDR1 SGHRS and CDR2 YFSETQ come from the germline V gene. The CDR3 is CASRSTGSTEAFF. In nucleotides, the CDR3 is TGCGCCAGCAGATCGACAGGTTCCACTGAAGCTTTCTTT. Filled out from reference TRBV5-1 and TRBJ1-1, the complete variable domain reads KAGVTQTPRYLIKTRGQQVTLSCSPISGHRSVSWYQQTPGQGLQFLFEYFSETQRNKGNFPGRFSGRQFSNSRSEMNVSTLELGDSALYLCASRSTGSTEAFFGQGTRLTVV.

As for this clonotype: Given a much more abundant clone one base away, this may be a read error. The chain has TRBV18 and TRBJ1-3; no reliable D call. The CDR3 is 14 residues long. Germline V lookup: CDR1 KGHSH, CDR2 LQKENI. The CDR3 nucleotides read TGTACCAGCTCACCAACGGGAAGGGATAACACCATATATTTT. This translates into CTSSPTGRDNTIYF. Looking up the rest from reference TRBV18 and TRBJ1-3 gives the full variable domain: NAGVMQNPRHLVRRRGQEARLRCSPMKGHSHVYWYRQLPEEGLKFMVYLQKENIIDESGMPKERFSAEFPKEGPSILRIQQVVRGDSAAYFCTSSPTGRDNTIYFGEGSWLTVV.

The sample holds many counts of this clonotype. The genes are TRBV5-1 and TRBJ2-3; D may match TRBD1 or TRBD2 (5 bases each). CDR3 length: 18 residues. Germline CDR1 reads SGHRS; CDR2 reads YFSETQ. Deletions cut 2 bases from V and 1 base from J, with 20 bases between. The CDR3 region has the DNA TGCGCCAGCAGCTTCCGGGGCCCTGCTCGGTTCGGCACAGATACGCAGTATTTT. Its protein is CASSFRGPARFGTDTQYF. Full variable domain (rest looked up from reference TRBV5-1 and TRBJ2-3): KAGVTQTPRYLIKTRGQQVTLSCSPISGHRSVSWYQQTPGQGLQFLFEYFSETQRNKGNFPGRFSGRQFSNSRSEMNVSTLELGDSALYLCASSFRGPARFGTDTQYFGPGTRLTVL.

The V call is TRBV6-2 or TRBV6-3, the J call TRBJ1-1; D is unresolved. V lost 8 bases and J 2 bases, leaving 9 bases between the germline ends. CDR1 is MNHEY, CDR2 SVGEGT, per germline. The CDR3 is 12 amino acids. CDR3 amino acids: CASADGNTEAFF. The CDR3 nucleotides read TGTGCCAGCGCAGACGGAAACACTGAAGCTTTCTTT.

This clonotype was detected ten times or more. V usage is TRBV2 and J usage is TRBJ1-2, with 11 bases aligning to TRBD1. Per the germline V gene, CDR1 is SNHLY and CDR2 is FYNNEI. After removal of 6 bases from V and 0 bases from J, the junction contained 3 bases not matched to a gene. The CDR3 extends over 15 amino acids. The CDR3 protein is CASSRDRGANYGYTF. The CDR3 nucleotides read TGTGCCAGCAGCCGGGACAGGGGGGCTAACTATGGCTACACCTTC. Full variable domain (remainder filled in from reference TRBV2 and TRBJ1-2): EPEVTQTPSHQVTQMGQEVILRCVPISNHLYFYWYRQILGQKVEFLVSFYNNEISEKSEIFDDQFSVERPDGSNFTLKIRSTKLEDSAMYFCASSRDRGANYGYTFGSGTRLTVV.

The table lists this clonotype with a few counts. The chain employs TRBV30 and TRBJ2-2; no clear D. Germline V gene lookup returns CDR1 GTSNPN and CDR2 SVGIG (reference sequence). V dropped 1 base and J dropped 4 bases, with 28 bases sitting between them. The CDR3 spans 20 residues. The CDR3, as DNA: TGTGCCTGGAGTGCCCACGGGCGGCCTCATTCCCGGTGGGGCACCGGGGAGCTGTTTTTT. Protein: CAWSAHGRPHSRWGTGELFF. The full variable domain, rest sourced from reference TRBV30 and TRBJ2-2, is SQTIHQWPATLVQPVGSPLSLECTVEGTSNPNLYWYRQAAGRGLQLLFYSVGIGQISSEVPQNLSASRPQDRQFILSSKKLLLSDSGFYLCAWSAHGRPHSRWGTGELFFGEGSRLTVL.

This clonotype was counted at least ten times. The chain combines TRBV6-1 with TRBJ2-4, with D possibly being TRBD2 (5 bases). The CDR3 spans 16 residues. The ends were cut back, 5 bases at V and 2 bases at J, with 16 bases in the middle. Germline-derived CDR1 and CDR2 are MNHNS and SASEGT. This chain's CDR3 is CASSPIPGKTKNIQYF. In DNA, the CDR3 is TGTGCCAGCAGTCCCATTCCGGGGAAAACCAAAAACATTCAGTACTTC.

The sample holds many counts of this clonotype. The chain uses TRBV5-1 and TRBJ2-1, with 10 nucleotides matching TRBD1. The CDR3 sequence is 15 residues long. The junction had 5 bases not matched to a gene; V was cut back by 4 bases and J by 4 bases. Looked up from germline, CDR1 is SGHRS and CDR2 is YFSETQ. CDR3 coding DNA: TGCGCCAGCAGCCAGGGACAGGGGCATTACAATGAGCAGTTCTTC. It yields the protein CASSQGQGHYNEQFF.

This clonotype was detected only a few times. This chain connects TRBV7-2 to TRBJ1-3; D remains ambiguous. Trimming took off 1 base at V and 0 bases at J, with 10 bases between the two ends. This CDR3 has 16 residues. Germline V lookup: CDR1 SGHTA, CDR2 FQGNSA. The CDR3 nucleotides read TGTGCCAGCAGCTTAGGCTACCGCGACTCTGGAAACACCATATATTTT. It translates to CASSLGYRDSGNTIYF. Looking up the rest from reference TRBV7-2 and TRBJ1-3 gives the full variable domain: GAGVSQSPSNKVTEKGKDVELRCDPISGHTALYWYRQSLGQGLEFLIYFQGNSAPDKSGLPSDRFSAERTGGSVSTLTIQRTQQEDSAVYLCASSLGYRDSGNTIYFGEGSWLTVV.

Comment on this clonotype: One junction end disagrees with the germline gene, perhaps due to a read error. The chain links TRBV20-1 to TRBJ2-1, with 14 bases fitting TRBD2. The CDR3 runs to 17 residues. The V gene's germline CDR1 is DFQATT and CDR2 SNEGSKA (reference sequence). The CDR3 coding sequence is TGCTGTGCTAGAGACCCCCAGGGACTAGCGGGGGACAATGAGCAGTTCTTC. Translating it yields CCARDPQGLAGDNEQFF.

This clonotype was detected once. This rearrangement joins TRBV5-1 to TRBJ2-3; a possible D gene is TRBD1 (5 bases). Trimming pared 0 bases from V and 2 bases from J, leaving 13 bases between. Per germline, CDR1 SGHRS and CDR2 YFSETQ. CDR3 length: 16 amino acids. The CDR3 is CASSLDRPRNTDTQYF. The CDR3, as DNA: TGCGCCAGCAGCTTGGACAGGCCGAGGAACACAGATACGCAGTATTTT.

The table lists this clonotype with a count of one. The V gene is TRBV5-6, the J gene TRBJ2-7; tentative D call: TRBD2 (5 bases). The CDR3 is made up of 15 amino acids. Germline CDR1 reads SGHDT; CDR2 reads YYEEEE. Trimming removed 8 bases from V and 2 bases from J, with 20 bases in between. The CDR3 DNA is TGTGCCAGGGGCCCCGGGGTCCTATCCACCTACGAGCAGTACTTC. This encodes CARGPGVLSTYEQYF.

The chain uses TRBV4-1 and TRBJ1-2; D is ambiguous. Per the germline V gene, CDR1 is MGHRA and CDR2 is YSYEKL. Between the trimmed V and J ends, which lost 0 bases and 10 bases, there was a span of 15 bases. The CDR3 is 14 amino acids. CDR3 amino acids: CASSQEGEGENYTF. CDR3 nucleotide sequence: TGCGCCAGCAGCCAAGAGGGCGAAGGCGAAAACTACACCTTC.

This clonotype appeared many times. The rearrangement uses TRBV5-8 and TRBJ1-1; 10 bases line up with TRBD1. The CDR3 spans 15 residues. Unmatched junction bases numbered 1, after V lost 0 bases and J lost 2 bases. Germline V lookup: CDR1 SGHTS, CDR2 YDEGEE. As DNA, the CDR3 is TGTGCCAGCAGCTTGGGACAGGGGGCAAACACTGAAGCTTTCTTT. The encoded protein is CASSLGQGANTEAFF.

This clonotype was seen ten or more times. J is TRBJ2-1 and V is TRBV5-1; 10 positions match TRBD1. J was trimmed by 7 bases and V by 4 bases; bases with no gene match: 2. CDR3 length equals 13 residues. Germline V gene lookup returns CDR1 SGHRS and CDR2 YFSETQ. The CDR3 loop reads CASSLDRGNEQFF. The CDR3 DNA is TGCGCCAGCAGCCTGGACAGGGGGAATGAGCAGTTCTTC.